This T cell receptor beta chain was captured in a study of T cells in Graves' hyperthyroidism and ophthalmopathy. The source material, RNA transcripts, was used to amplify TCR beta CDR3 regions. The HTBI set primed first-round TCR CDR3 RT-PCR. Each CDR3 protein gets one entry after TCRdb re-called the multiplex PCR reads with MiXCR. The sample lists hundreds of thousands of distinct CDR3 sequences, about 45% seen once, with less than 9.5% in the top ten. This clonotype was counted ten times or more. At one of its ends the junction is not consistent with the germline gene, which may arise from a read error. Sequencing input: peripheral blood or thyroid tissue (not recorded which). This TCR derives from an adult man with Graves' disease, either hyperthyroidism or ophthalmopathy (not recorded which).

The CDR3 reads CASSPLRTGENTEAFF. The CDR3 coding sequence is TGTGCTAGCAGCCCATTGCGAACAGGGGAGAACACTGAAGCTTTCTTT. This chain connects TRBV7-7 to TRBJ1-1; 7 bases fit TRBD1. The germline CDR1 and CDR2 sequences are SSHAT and FNYEAQ (reference sequence). The CDR3 covers 16 residues.